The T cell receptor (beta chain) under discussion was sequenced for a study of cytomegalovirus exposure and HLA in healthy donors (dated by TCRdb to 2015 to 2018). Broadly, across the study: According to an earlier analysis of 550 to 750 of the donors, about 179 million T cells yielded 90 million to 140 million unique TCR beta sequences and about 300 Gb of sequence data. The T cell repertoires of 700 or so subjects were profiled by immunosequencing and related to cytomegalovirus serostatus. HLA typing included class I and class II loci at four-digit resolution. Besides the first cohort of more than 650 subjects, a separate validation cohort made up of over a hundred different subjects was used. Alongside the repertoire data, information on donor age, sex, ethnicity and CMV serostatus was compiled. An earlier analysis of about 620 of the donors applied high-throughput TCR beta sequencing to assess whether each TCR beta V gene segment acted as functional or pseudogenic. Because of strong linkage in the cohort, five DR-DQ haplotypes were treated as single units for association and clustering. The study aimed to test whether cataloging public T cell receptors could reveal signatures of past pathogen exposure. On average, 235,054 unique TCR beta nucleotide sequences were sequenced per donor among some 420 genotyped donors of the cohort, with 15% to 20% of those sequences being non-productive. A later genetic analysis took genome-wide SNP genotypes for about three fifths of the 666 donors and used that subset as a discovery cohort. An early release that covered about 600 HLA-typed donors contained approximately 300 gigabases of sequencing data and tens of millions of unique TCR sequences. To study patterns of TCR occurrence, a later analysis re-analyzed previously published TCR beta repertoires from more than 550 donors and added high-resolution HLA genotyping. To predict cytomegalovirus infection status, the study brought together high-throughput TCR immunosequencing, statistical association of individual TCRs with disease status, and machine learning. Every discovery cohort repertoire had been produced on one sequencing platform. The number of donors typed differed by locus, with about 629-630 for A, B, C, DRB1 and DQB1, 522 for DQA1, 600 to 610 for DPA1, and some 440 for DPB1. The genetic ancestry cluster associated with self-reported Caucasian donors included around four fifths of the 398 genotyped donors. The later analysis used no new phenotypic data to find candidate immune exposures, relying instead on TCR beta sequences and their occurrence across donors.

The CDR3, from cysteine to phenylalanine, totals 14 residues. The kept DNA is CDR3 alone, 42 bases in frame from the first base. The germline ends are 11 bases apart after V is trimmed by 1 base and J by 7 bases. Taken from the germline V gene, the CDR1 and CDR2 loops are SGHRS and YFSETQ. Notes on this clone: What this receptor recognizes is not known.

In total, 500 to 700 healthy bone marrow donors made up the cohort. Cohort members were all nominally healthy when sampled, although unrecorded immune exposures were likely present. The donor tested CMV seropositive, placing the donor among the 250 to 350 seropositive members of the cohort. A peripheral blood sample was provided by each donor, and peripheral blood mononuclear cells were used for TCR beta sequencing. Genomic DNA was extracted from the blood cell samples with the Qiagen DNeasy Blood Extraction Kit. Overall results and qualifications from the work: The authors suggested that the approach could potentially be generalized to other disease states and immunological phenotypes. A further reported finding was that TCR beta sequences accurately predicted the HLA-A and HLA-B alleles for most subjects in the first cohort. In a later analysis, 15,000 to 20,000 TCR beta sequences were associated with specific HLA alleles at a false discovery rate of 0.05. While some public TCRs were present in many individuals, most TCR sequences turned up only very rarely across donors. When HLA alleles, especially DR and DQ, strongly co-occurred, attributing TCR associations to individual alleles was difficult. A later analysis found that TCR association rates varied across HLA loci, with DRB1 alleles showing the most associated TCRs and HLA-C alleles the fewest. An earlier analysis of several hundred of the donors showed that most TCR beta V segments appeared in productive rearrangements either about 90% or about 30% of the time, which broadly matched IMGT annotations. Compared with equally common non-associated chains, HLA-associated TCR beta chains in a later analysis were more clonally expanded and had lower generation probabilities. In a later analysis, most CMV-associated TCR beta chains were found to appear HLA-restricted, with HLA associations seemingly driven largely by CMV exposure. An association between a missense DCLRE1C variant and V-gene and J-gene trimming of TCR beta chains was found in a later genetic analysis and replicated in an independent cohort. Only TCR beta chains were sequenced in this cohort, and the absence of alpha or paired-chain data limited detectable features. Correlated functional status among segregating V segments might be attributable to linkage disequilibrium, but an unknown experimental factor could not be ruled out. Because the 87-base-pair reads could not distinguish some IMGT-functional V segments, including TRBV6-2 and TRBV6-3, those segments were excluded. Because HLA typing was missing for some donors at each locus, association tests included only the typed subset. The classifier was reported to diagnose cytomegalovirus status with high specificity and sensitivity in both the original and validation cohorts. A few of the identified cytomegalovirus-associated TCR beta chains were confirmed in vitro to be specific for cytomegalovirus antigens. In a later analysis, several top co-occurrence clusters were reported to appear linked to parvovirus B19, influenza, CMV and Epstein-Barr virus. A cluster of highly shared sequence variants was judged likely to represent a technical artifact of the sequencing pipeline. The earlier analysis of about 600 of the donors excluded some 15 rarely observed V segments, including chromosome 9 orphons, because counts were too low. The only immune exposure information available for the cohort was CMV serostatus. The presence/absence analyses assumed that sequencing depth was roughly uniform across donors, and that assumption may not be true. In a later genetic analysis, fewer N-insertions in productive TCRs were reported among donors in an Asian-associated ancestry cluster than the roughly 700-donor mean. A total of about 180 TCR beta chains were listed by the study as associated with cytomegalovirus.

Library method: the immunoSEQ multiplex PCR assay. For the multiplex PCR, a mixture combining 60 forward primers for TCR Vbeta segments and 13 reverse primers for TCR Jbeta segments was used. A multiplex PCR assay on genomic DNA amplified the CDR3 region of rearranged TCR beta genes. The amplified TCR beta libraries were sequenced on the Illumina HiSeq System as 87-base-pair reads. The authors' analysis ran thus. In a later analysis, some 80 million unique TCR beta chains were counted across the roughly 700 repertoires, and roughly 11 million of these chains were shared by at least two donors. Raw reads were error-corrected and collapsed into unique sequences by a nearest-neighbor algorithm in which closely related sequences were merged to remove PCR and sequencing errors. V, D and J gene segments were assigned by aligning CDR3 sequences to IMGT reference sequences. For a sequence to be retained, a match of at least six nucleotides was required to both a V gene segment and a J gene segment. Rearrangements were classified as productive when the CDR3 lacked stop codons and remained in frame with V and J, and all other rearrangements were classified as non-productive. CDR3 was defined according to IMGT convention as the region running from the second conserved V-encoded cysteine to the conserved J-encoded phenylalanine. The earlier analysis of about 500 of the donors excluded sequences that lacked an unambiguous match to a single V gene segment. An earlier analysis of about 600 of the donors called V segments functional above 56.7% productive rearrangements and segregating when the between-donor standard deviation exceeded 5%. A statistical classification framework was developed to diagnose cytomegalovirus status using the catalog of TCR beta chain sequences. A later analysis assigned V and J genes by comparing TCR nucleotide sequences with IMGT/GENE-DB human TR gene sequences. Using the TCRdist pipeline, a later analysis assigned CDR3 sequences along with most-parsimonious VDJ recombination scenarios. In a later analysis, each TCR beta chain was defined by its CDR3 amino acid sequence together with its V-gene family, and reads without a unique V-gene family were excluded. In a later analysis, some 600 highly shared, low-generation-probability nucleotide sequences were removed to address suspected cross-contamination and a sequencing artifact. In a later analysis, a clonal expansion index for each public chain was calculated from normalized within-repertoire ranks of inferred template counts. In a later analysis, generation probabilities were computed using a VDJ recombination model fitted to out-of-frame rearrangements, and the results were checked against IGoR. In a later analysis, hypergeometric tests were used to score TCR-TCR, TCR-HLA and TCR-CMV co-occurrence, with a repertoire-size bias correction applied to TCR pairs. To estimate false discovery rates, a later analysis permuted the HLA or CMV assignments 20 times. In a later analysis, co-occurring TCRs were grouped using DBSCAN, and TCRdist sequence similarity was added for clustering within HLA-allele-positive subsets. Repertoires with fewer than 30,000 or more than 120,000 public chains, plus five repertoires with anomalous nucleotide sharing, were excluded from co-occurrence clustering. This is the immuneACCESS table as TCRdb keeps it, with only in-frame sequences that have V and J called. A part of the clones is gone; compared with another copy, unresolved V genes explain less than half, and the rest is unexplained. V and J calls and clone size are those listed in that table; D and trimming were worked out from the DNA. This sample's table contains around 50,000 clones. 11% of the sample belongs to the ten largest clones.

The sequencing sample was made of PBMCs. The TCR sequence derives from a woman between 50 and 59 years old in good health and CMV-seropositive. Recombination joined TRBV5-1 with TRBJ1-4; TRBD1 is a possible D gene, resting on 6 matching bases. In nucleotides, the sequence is TGCGCCAGCAGCTTGTCAGGGGCCGCTGAAAAACTGTTTTTT. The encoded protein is CASSLSGAAEKLFF.